This section outlines one T cell receptor (beta chain) sequence together with its context. Its antigen is not known. This record belongs to a study of T cell responses to AZD1222 COVID-19 vaccine. Study-level findings and limits: All repertoire sampling was performed exclusively after the peak T cell response. White British ancestry dominated among donors, who included more females, and clonal diversity was possibly underestimated. Spike-specific TCR breadth and depth went up after people got two AZD1222 doses.

Germline V gene sequence: CDR1 LNHDA, CDR2 SQIVND (reference sequence). CDR3 size: 14 residues. Trimming pared 5 bases from V and 2 bases from J, leaving 12 bases between. Sequenced by immunoSEQ multiplex PCR; TCRdb stores in-frame clones only, minus some. The sample shows some 160,000 clones, around nine tenths of them seen only once. The sequences come from peripheral blood, collected 28 days after the second AZD1222 dose. The sequence was collected from an adult who received the AZD1222 COVID-19 vaccine. The rearrangement uses TRBV19 and TRBJ1-1, with D perhaps matching TRBD1 (6 bases). The CDR3 region is CASSPDRINTEAFF. The CDR3 region has the DNA TGTGCCAGTAGTCCAGACAGGATCAACACTGAAGCTTTCTTT.